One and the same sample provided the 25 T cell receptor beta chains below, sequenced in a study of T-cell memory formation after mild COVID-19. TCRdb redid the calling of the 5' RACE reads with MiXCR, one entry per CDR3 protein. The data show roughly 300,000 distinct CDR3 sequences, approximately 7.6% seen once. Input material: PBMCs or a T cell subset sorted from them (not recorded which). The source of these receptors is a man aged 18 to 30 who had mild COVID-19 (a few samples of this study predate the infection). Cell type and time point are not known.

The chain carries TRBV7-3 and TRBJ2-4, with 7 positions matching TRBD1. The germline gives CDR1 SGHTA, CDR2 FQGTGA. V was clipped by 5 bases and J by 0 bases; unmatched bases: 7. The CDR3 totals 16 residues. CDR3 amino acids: CASSSTGEKAKNIQYF. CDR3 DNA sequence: TGTGCCAGCAGCAGTACAGGGGAGAAAGCCAAAAACATTCAGTACTTC.

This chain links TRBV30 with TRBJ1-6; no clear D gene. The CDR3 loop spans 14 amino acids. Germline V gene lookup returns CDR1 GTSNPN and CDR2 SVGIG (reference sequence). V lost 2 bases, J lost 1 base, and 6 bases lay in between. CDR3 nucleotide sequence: TGTGCCTGGAGTCCTCAATCCTATAATTCACCCCTCCACTTT. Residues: CAWSPQSYNSPLHF. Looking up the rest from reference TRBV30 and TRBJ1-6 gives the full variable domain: SQTIHQWPATLVQPVGSPLSLECTVEGTSNPNLYWYRQAAGRGLQLLFYSVGIGQISSEVPQNLSASRPQDRQFILSSKKLLLSDSGFYLCAWSPQSYNSPLHFGNGTRLTVT.

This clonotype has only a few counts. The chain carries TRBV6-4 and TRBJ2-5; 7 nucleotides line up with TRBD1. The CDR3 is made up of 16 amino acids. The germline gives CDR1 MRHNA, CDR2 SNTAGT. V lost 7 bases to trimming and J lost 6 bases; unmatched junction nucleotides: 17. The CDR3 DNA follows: TGTGCCAGCACTAATGAAGGACAGGCCTTGAGGAAGACCCAGTACTTC. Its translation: CASTNEGQALRKTQYF.

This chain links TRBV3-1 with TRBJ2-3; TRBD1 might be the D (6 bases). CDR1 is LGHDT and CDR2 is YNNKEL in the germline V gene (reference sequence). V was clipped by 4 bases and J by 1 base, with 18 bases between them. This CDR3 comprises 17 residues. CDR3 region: CASSRGPQGIGTDTQYF. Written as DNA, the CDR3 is TGTGCCAGCAGCCGCGGACCACAGGGAATTGGCACAGATACGCAGTATTTT.

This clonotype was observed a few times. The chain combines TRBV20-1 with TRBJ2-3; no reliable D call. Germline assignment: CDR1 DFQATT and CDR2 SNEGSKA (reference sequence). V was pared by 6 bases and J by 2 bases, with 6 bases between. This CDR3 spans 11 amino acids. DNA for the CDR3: TGCAGTGCCCCTTTCACAGATACGCAGTATTTT. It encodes CSAPFTDTQYF.

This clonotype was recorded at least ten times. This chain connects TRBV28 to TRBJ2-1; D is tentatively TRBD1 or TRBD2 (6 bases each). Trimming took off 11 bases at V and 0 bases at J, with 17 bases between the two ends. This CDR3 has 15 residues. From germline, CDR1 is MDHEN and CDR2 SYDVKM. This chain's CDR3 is CALLASGASYNEQFF. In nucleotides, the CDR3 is TGTGCCCTGCTGGCGTCGGGGGCCTCCTACAATGAGCAGTTCTTC.

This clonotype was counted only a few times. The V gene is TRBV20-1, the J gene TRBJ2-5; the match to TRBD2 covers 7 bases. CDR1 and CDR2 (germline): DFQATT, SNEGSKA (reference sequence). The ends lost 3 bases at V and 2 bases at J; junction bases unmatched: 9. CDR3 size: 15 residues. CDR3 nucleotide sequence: TGCAGTGCTAGTGGTAGGGCCGGGGGGCAAGAGACCCAGTACTTC. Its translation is CSASGRAGGQETQYF.

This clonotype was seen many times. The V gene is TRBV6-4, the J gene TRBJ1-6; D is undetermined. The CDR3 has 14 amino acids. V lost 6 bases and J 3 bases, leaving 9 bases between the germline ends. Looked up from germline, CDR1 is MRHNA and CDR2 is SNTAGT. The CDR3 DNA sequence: TGTGCCAGCAGCTCCGATCTCTATAATTCACCCCTCCACTTT. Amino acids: CASSSDLYNSPLHF.

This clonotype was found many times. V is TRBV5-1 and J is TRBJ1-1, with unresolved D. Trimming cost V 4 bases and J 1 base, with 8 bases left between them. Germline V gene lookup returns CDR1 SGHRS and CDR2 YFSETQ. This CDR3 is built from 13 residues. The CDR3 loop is CASSADPNTEAFF. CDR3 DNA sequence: TGCGCCAGCAGCGCGGACCCGAACACTGAAGCTTTCTTT.

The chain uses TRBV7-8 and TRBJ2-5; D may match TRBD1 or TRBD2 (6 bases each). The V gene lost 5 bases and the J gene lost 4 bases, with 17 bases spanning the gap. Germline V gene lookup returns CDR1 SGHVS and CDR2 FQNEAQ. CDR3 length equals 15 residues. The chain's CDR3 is CASSIVEGGRETQYF. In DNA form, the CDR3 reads TGTGCCAGCAGCATAGTAGAGGGGGGTCGAGAGACCCAGTACTTC.

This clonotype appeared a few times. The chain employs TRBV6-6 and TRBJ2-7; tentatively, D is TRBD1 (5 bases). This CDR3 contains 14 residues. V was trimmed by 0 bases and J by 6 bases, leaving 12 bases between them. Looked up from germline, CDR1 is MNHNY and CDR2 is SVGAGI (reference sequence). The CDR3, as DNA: TGTGCCAGCAGTTACTCTCAGGGCCCGGGCGAGCAGTACGTC. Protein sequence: CASSYSQGPGEQYV.

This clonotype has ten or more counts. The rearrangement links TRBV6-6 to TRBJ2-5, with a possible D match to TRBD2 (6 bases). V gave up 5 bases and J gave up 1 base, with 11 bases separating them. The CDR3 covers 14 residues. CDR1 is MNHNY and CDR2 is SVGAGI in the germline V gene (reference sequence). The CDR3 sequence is CASSPDGGQETQYF. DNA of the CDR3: TGTGCCAGCAGTCCCGACGGGGGCCAAGAGACCCAGTACTTC.

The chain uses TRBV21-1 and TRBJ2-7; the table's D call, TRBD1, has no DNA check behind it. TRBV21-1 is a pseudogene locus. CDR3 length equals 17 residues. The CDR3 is CASSRRAPHRSSYEQYV. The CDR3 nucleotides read TGTGCCAGCAGCAGAAGAGCCCCCCATAGGAGCTCCTACGAGCAGTACGTC.

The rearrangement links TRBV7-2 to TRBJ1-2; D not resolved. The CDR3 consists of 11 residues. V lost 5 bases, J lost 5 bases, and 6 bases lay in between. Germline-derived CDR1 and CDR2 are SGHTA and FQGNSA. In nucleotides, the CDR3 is TGTGCCAGCAGCCCCCAGTATGGCTACACCTTC. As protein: CASSPQYGYTF.

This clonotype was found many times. The CDR3 DNA follows: TGTGCCAGCCGGGCTAGCGCAGCAGATACGCAGTATTTT. Translating gives CASRASAADTQYF. The rearrangement joins TRBV7-9 to TRBJ2-3; tentatively, D is TRBD2 (6 bases). Trimming pared 8 bases from V and 4 bases from J, leaving 13 bases between. This CDR3 region has 13 residues. The germline V gene encodes CDR1 SEHNR and CDR2 FQNEAQ (reference sequence).

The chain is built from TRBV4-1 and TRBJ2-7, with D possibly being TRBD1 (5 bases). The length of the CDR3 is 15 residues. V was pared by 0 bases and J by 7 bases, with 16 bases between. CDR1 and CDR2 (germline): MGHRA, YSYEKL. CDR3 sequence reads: CASSQDPGRAREQYF. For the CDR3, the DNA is TGCGCCAGCAGCCAAGATCCGGGCAGGGCTAGAGAGCAGTACTTC.

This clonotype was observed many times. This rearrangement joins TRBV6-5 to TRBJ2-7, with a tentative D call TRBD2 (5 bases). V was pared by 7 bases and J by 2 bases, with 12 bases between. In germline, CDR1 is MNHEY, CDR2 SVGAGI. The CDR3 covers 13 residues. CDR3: CASTRAVTYEQYF. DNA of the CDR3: TGTGCCAGCACGAGGGCGGTCACCTACGAGCAGTACTTC.

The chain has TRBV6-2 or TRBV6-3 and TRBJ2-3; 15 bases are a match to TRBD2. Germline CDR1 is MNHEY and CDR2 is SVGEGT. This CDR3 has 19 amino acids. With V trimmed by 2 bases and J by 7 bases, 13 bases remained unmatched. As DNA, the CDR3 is TGTGCCAGCAGTTACGGTCGGACTAGCGGGGGGGCCGGGTTGAATACGCAGTATTTT. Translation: CASSYGRTSGGAGLNTQYF.

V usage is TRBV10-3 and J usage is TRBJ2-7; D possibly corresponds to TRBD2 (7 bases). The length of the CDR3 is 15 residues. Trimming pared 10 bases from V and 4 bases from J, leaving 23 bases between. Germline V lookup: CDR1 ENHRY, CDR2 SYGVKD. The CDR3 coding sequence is TGTGCCACGGCGGGGGCCGGAGCCAGGGCGTACGAGCAGTACTTC. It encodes CATAGAGARAYEQYF.

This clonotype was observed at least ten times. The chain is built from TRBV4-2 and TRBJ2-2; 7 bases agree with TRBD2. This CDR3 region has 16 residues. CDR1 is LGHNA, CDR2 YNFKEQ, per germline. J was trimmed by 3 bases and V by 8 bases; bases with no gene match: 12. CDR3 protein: CASGKAGTLYTGELFF. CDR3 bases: TGTGCCAGCGGCAAAGCGGGGACGCTTTACACCGGGGAGCTGTTTTTT.

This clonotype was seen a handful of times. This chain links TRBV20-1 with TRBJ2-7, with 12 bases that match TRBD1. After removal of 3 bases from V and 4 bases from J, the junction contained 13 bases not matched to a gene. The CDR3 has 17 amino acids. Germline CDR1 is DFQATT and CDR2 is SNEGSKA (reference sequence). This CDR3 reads CSARGTHGTGGRYEQYF. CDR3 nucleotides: TGCAGTGCTAGGGGGACACACGGGACAGGGGGCAGGTACGAGCAGTACTTC.

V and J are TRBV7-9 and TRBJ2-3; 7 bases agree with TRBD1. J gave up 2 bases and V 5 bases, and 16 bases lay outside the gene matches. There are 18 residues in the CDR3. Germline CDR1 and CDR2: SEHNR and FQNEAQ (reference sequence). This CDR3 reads CASSPAEPPGTATDTQYF. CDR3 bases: TGTGCCAGCAGCCCCGCGGAACCGCCCGGGACAGCCACAGATACGCAGTATTTT.

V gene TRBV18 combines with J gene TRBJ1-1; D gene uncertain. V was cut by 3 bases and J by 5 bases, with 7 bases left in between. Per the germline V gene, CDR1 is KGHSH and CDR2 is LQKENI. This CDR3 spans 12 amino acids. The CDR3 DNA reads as TGTGCCAGCTCACCGACTAAAACTGAAGCTTTCTTT. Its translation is CASSPTKTEAFF.

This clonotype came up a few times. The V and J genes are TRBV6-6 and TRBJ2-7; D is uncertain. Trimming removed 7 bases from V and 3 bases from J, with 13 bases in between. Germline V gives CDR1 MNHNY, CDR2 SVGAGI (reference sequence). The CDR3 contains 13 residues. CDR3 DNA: TGTGCCAGCACCTTACACCTAGGCTACGAGCAGTACTTC. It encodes CASTLHLGYEQYF.

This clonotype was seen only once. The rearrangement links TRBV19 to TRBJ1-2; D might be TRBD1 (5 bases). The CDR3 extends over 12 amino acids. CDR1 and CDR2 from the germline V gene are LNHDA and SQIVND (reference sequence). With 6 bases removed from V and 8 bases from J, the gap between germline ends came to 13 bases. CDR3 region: CASRVGAKGYTF. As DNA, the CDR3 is TGTGCCAGTAGGGTCGGGGCTAAGGGCTACACCTTC.